One sample yielded the 27 T cell receptor beta chains listed below, sequenced in a study of identical twins. TCRdb processed the 5' RACE reads anew with MiXCR; each CDR3 protein has one entry. The data show roughly 1,500,000 distinct CDR3 sequences, with about 31% seen just once and under 0.35% held by the top ten. Material: cord blood. All receptors come from a newborn girl in good health.

A few counts support this clonotype. The chain couples TRBV12-3 or TRBV12-4 to TRBJ2-1, with 12 bases matching TRBD2. With V trimmed by 4 bases and J by 0 bases, 7 bases remained unmatched. There are 18 residues in the CDR3. The DNA for the CDR3 is TGTGCCAGCAGTTCGTCCGGGACTAGCGGGTACTCCTACAATGAGCAGTTCTTC. Translation gives CASSSSGTSGYSYNEQFF.

The chain combines TRBV2 with TRBJ1-5; tentative D call: TRBD1 (6 bases). The CDR3 covers 13 residues. Trimming pared 3 bases from V and 5 bases from J, leaving 8 bases between. Per the germline V gene, CDR1 is SNHLY and CDR2 is FYNNEI. The CDR3 reads CASSDRGYQPQHF. CDR3 DNA: TGTGCCAGCAGTGACAGGGGTTATCAGCCCCAGCATTTT.

V gene TRBV9 combines with J gene TRBJ2-5, with D possibly being TRBD1 (6 bases). V gave up 6 bases and J gave up 11 bases, with 20 bases separating them. The CDR3 contains 13 residues. Germline lookup yields CDR1 SGDLS and CDR2 YYNGEE. The CDR3 DNA is TGTGCCAGCACCAGGGGAGTTTACAATGAGCAGTACTTC. As protein: CASTRGVYNEQYF.

The V gene is TRBV28, the J gene TRBJ1-2; D perhaps matches TRBD1 (5 bases). Deletions cut 6 bases from V and 4 bases from J, with 12 bases between. Germline CDR1 MDHEN, CDR2 SYDVKM. This CDR3 has 13 residues. The CDR3 DNA sequence: TGTGCCAGCAGGTCGGGGGGGGGCTATGGCTACACCTTC. Translating gives CASRSGGGYGYTF.

This clonotype has only a few counts. The DNA for the CDR3 is TGCAGTGCTAGGACAGGGGGACGATGGCAAGAGACCCAGTACTTC. This translates into CSARTGGRWQETQYF. The chain carries TRBV20-1 and TRBJ2-5; 9 bases agree with TRBD1. The V and J ends lost 3 bases and 2 bases, in that order; junction bases with no gene match: 7. Germline V gene data show CDR1 as DFQATT and CDR2 as SNEGSKA (reference sequence). CDR3 length: 15 amino acids.

This clonotype was observed a handful of times. This chain joins TRBV7-9 and TRBJ2-3; the match to TRBD2 covers 13 bases. Germline trimming cut 5 bases from V and 0 bases from J; bases unmatched to any gene: 5. The CDR3 length is 17 residues. The germline V gene has CDR1 SEHNR and CDR2 FQNEAQ (reference sequence). The CDR3 reads CASSPGLAGTSTDTQYF. CDR3 in DNA: TGTGCCAGCAGCCCGGGACTAGCGGGGACTAGCACAGATACGCAGTATTTT.

This chain uses TRBV6-5 with TRBJ2-3, with D maybe TRBD1 (5 bases). With 6 bases removed from V and 4 bases from J, the gap between germline ends came to 17 bases. Germline V gives CDR1 MNHEY, CDR2 SVGAGI. The CDR3 totals 15 residues. The CDR3: CASSHEQGRSDTQYF. The CDR3 DNA follows: TGTGCCAGCAGCCACGAGCAGGGAAGGTCAGATACGCAGTATTTT.

This chain connects TRBV7-8 to TRBJ2-2, with 9 nucleotides matching TRBD2. Per germline, CDR1 SGHVS and CDR2 FQNEAQ. The CDR3 length is 16 residues. After removal of 3 bases from V and 6 bases from J, the junction contained 8 bases not matched to a gene. CDR3 sequence: CASSFHPGLAAGELFF. DNA of the CDR3: TGTGCCAGCAGCTTTCATCCGGGACTAGCTGCCGGGGAGCTGTTTTTT.

V usage is TRBV20-1 and J usage is TRBJ2-3; 13 bases are a match to TRBD2. The CDR3 is 13 amino acids. Germline assignment: CDR1 DFQATT and CDR2 SNEGSKA (reference sequence). As DNA, the CDR3 is TGCACCGGACTAGCGGGGGTCACAGATACGCAGTATTTT. Protein product: CTGLAGVTDTQYF.

The CDR3 loop is CASSQDGAGQWDTQYF. DNA of the CDR3: TGTGCCAGCAGCCAAGATGGAGCGGGTCAATGGGATACGCAGTATTTT. The gene calls are TRBV3-1 and TRBJ2-3; tentative D call: TRBD2 (6 bases). V was shortened by 0 bases and J by 6 bases, with 16 bases between the two germline ends. This CDR3 has 16 residues. The V gene's germline CDR1 is LGHDT and CDR2 YNNKEL (reference sequence).

The chain uses TRBV7-8 and TRBJ2-7; a weak D match, TRBD1 (5 bases). The germline V and J ends were trimmed by 4 bases and 7 bases, with 14 bases remaining between them. This CDR3 is 13 amino acids long. In germline, CDR1 is SGHVS, CDR2 FQNEAQ. The CDR3 here is CASSSRVPNEQYF. The CDR3 DNA follows: TGTGCCAGCAGCTCCAGGGTCCCCAATGAGCAGTACTTC.

This rearrangement joins TRBV29-1 to TRBJ1-3; D is perhaps TRBD1 (6 bases). The CDR3 runs to 12 residues. Looked up from germline, CDR1 is SQVTM and CDR2 is ANQGSEA. V lost 5 bases and J 3 bases, leaving 8 bases between the germline ends. The CDR3 DNA follows: TGCAGCGTTCCAGGGGATGGAAACACCATATATTTT. Translating it yields CSVPGDGNTIYF.

The V and J genes are TRBV29-1 and TRBJ2-3; 11 nucleotides match TRBD2. With 7 bases clipped from V and 4 bases from J, the junction kept 10 bases outside the gene matches. Germline CDR1 SQVTM, CDR2 ANQGSEA. This CDR3 is built from 15 residues. CDR3 DNA sequence: TGCAGCGCCCTCTTACTAGCGGGAGTGGCAGATACGCAGTATTTT. It translates to CSALLLAGVADTQYF.

This clonotype was found many times. The chain has TRBV3-1 and TRBJ2-3; the D is unclear. There are 15 residues in the CDR3. V was trimmed by 4 bases and J by 1 base, leaving 12 bases between them. Germline V lookup: CDR1 LGHDT, CDR2 YNNKEL (reference sequence). This CDR3 reads CASSPVARRTDTQYF. CDR3 sequence (DNA): TGTGCCAGCAGCCCGGTAGCTCGGCGCACAGATACGCAGTATTTT.

This chain uses TRBV20-1 with TRBJ1-6; possible D gene TRBD1, 5 bases. V was pared by 0 bases and J by 0 bases, with 9 bases between. The CDR3 spans 16 residues. Germline-derived CDR1 and CDR2 are DFQATT and SNEGSKA (reference sequence). The CDR3 loop reads CSARDREYSYNSPLHF. CDR3 nucleotide sequence: TGCAGTGCTAGAGACAGGGAATACTCCTATAATTCACCCCTCCACTTT.

This clonotype turned up a few times. This rearrangement joins TRBV4-1 to TRBJ2-7, with 9 bases matching TRBD2. The J segment lost 3 bases and the V segment lost 1 base, leaving 4 bases of the junction unmatched. The CDR3 contains 15 residues. Germline V gives CDR1 MGHRA, CDR2 YSYEKL. The CDR3 loop is CASSQGTSVNYEQYF. The CDR3 DNA is TGCGCCAGCAGCCAAGGGACTAGCGTTAACTACGAGCAGTACTTC.

This chain connects TRBV6-5 to TRBJ2-1; D is ambiguous. This CDR3 has 14 residues. V lost 8 bases and J 2 bases, leaving 13 bases between the germline ends. Looked up from germline, CDR1 is MNHEY and CDR2 is SVGAGI. The CDR3 reads CASAISDTYNEQFF. In DNA form, the CDR3 reads TGTGCCAGCGCCATAAGCGACACCTACAATGAGCAGTTCTTC.

The chain combines TRBV15 with TRBJ2-1; a weak D match, TRBD1 (6 bases). Looked up from germline, CDR1 is LNHNV and CDR2 is YYDKDF (reference sequence). The CDR3 has 17 amino acids. V lost 1 base and J 3 bases, leaving 16 bases between the germline ends. The CDR3 sequence: CATSRAVRPTGYNEQFF. The CDR3 DNA follows: TGTGCCACCAGCAGAGCGGTTAGACCGACAGGCTACAATGAGCAGTTCTTC.

In this sample, this clonotype turned up many times. V gene TRBV3-1 combines with J gene TRBJ2-7; a possible D gene is TRBD1 (5 bases). The CDR3 totals 14 residues. CDR1 is LGHDT, CDR2 YNNKEL, per germline (reference sequence). V was clipped by 3 bases and J by 4 bases, with 13 bases between them. This CDR3 is CASSQDVRGYEQYF. CDR3 sequence (DNA): TGTGCCAGCAGCCAGGACGTTAGGGGTTACGAGCAGTACTTC.

This clonotype showed up just a few times. The gene calls are TRBV19 and TRBJ2-3; D unresolved. The CDR3 has 14 residues. V lost 5 bases and J lost 4, with 13 bases in between. Germline loops: CDR1 LNHDA, CDR2 SQIVND (reference sequence). In nucleotides, the CDR3 is TGTGCCAGTAGTCGAGGTAGGGCGCCAGATACGCAGTATTTT. Translating it yields CASSRGRAPDTQYF.

The chain joins TRBV27 to TRBJ2-3, with D tentatively TRBD2 (6 bases). Trimming took 5 bases from V and 2 from J, leaving 11 bases between them. CDR1 and CDR2 (germline): MNHEY, SMNVEV (reference sequence). CDR3 length: 14 amino acids. The CDR3 region has the DNA TGTGCCAGCAGTGGCTGGGGGGTCACAGATACGCAGTATTTT. Protein: CASSGWGVTDTQYF.

This chain joins TRBV10-3 and TRBJ2-3; D possibly corresponds to TRBD2 (5 bases). The CDR3 has 15 residues. The germline V and J ends were trimmed by 1 base and 2 bases, with 10 bases remaining between them. Germline CDR1 is ENHRY and CDR2 is SYGVKD. The CDR3 bases are TGTGCCATCAGTGAGTTGGACTCGATCACAGATACGCAGTATTTT. Protein product: CAISELDSITDTQYF.

This clonotype was seen a handful of times. The chain has TRBV2 and TRBJ2-7; tentatively, D is TRBD2 (6 bases). The V gene's germline CDR1 is SNHLY and CDR2 FYNNEI. Trimming left V 10 bases short and J 1 base short, with 17 bases between. The CDR3 consists of 14 residues. DNA for the CDR3: TGTGCCACCATGGAGACTAGTCAGTCCTACGAGCAGTACTTC. Encoded protein: CATMETSQSYEQYF. The whole variable domain, remainder taken from reference TRBV2 and TRBJ2-7, is EPEVTQTPSHQVTQMGQEVILRCVPISNHLYFYWYRQILGQKVEFLVSFYNNEISEKSEIFDDQFSVERPDGSNFTLKIRSTKLEDSAMYFCATMETSQSYEQYFGPGTRLTVT.

This clonotype was seen more than once but under ten times. The chain employs TRBV2 and TRBJ2-7, with 7 bases lining up with TRBD1. Per germline, CDR1 SNHLY and CDR2 FYNNEI. The CDR3 has 16 amino acids. The junction had 12 bases not matched to a gene; V was cut back by 6 bases and J by 1 base. CDR3 residues: CASSAGTVPISYEQYF. As DNA, the CDR3 is TGTGCCAGCAGCGCAGGGACAGTCCCCATTTCCTACGAGCAGTACTTC.

This clonotype has a handful of counts. The chain uses TRBV25-1 and TRBJ2-1, with 9 bases lining up with TRBD1. CDR3 length: 14 residues. Germline CDR1 and CDR2: MGHDK and SYGVNS. J gave up 7 bases and V 4 bases, and 5 bases lay outside the gene matches. The CDR3 bases are TGTGCCAGCAGTGGAGCCGGGACAGGGAATGAGCAGTTCTTC. This sequence encodes CASSGAGTGNEQFF.

The rearrangement joins TRBV20-1 to TRBJ2-1, with 7 positions matching TRBD2. The CDR3 consists of 14 residues. Germline V gives CDR1 DFQATT, CDR2 SNEGSKA (reference sequence). The J segment lost 7 bases and the V segment lost 6 bases, leaving 12 bases of the junction unmatched. CDR3: CSAHLPSGLNEQFF. The CDR3 DNA reads TGCAGTGCCCACCTGCCTAGCGGCCTTAATGAGCAGTTCTTC.

This clonotype was counted only a few times. This chain connects TRBV28 to TRBJ1-1, with 7 nucleotides matching TRBD1. V lost 11 bases to trimming and J lost 0 bases; unmatched junction nucleotides: 6. The CDR3 is 13 amino acids. Looked up from germline, CDR1 is MDHEN and CDR2 is SYDVKM. The CDR3 region is CAVKGQLNTEAFF. CDR3 DNA: TGTGCCGTAAAGGGACAGCTGAACACTGAAGCTTTCTTT.